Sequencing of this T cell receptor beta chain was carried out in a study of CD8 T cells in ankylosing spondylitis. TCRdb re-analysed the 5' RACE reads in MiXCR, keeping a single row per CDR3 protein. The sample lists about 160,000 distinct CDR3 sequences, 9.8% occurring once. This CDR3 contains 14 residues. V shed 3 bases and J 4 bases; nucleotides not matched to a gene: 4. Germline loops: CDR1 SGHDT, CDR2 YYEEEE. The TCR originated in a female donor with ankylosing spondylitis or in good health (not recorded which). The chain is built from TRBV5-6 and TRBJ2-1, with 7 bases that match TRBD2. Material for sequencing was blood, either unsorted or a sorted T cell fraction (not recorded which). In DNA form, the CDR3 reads TGTGCCAGCAGCTGGAGCGGGACGTACAATGAGCAGTTCTTC. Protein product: CASSWSGTYNEQFF.